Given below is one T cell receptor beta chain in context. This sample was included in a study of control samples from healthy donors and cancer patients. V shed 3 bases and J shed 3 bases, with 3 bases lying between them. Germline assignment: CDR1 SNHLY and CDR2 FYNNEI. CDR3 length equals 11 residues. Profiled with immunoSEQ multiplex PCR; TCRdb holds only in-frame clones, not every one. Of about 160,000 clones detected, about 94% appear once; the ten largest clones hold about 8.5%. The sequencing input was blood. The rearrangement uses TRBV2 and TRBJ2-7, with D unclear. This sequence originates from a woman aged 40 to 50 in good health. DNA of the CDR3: TGTGCCAGCAGTGACAGCTACGAGCAGTACTTC. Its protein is CASSDSYEQYF.